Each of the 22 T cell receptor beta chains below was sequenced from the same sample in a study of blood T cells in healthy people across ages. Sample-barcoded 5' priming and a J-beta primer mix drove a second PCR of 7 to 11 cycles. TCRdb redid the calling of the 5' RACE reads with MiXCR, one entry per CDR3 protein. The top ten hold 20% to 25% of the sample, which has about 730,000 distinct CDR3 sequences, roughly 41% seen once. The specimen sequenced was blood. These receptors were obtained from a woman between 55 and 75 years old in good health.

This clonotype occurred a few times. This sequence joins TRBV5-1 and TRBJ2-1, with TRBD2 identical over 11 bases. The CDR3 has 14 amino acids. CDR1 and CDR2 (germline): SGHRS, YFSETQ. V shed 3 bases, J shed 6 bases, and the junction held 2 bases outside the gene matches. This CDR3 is CASSWGTSGNEQFF. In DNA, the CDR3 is TGCGCCAGCAGCTGGGGGACTAGCGGCAATGAGCAGTTCTTC.

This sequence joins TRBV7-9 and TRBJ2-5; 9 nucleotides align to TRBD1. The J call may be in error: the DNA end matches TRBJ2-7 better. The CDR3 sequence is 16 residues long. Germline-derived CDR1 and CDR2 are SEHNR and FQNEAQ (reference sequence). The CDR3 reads CASSTGPGTGFYEQYF. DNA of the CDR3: TGTGCCAGCAGCACCGGGCCCGGGACAGGGTTTTACGAGCAGTACTTC.

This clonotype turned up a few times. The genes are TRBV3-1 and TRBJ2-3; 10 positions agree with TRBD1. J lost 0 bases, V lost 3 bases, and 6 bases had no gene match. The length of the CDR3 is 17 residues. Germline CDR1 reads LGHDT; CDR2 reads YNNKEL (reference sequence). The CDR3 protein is CASSQFTGQGSTDTQYF. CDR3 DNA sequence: TGTGCCAGCAGCCAGTTCACGGGACAGGGGAGCACAGATACGCAGTATTTT.

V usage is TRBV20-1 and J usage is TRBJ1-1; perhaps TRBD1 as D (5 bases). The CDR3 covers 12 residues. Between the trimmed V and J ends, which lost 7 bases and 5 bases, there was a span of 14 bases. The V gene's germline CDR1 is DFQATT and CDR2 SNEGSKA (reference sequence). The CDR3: CSVRGKGTEAFF. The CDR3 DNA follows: TGCAGTGTCCGAGGGAAGGGGACTGAAGCTTTCTTT.

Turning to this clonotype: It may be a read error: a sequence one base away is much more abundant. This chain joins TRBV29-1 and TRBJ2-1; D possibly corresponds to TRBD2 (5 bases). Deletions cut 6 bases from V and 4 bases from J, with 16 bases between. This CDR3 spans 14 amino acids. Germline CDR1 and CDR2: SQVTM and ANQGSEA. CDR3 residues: CSVEGLTAYNEQFF. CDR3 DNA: TGCAGCGTCGAGGGCCTAACGGCATACAATGAGCAGTTCTTC.

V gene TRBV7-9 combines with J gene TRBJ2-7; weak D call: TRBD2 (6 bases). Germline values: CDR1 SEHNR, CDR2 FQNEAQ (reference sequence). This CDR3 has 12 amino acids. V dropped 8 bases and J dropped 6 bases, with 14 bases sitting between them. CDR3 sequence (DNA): TGTGCCAGCGTTTTGGGACTCCCCGAGCAGTACTTC. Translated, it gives CASVLGLPEQYF.

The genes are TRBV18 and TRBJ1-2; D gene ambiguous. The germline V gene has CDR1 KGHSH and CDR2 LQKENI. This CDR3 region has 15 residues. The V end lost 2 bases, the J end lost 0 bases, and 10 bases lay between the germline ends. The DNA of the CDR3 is TGTGCCAGCTCACCAAGTACAGTACCTAACTATGGCTACACCTTC. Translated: CASSPSTVPNYGYTF.

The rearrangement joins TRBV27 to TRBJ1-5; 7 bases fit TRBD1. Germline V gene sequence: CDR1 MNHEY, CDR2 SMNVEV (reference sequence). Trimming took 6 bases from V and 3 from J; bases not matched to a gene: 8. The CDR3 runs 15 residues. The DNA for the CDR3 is TGTGCCAGCAGCCCCCTTGACAGGGACAATCAGCCCCAGCATTTT. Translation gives CASSPLDRDNQPQHF.

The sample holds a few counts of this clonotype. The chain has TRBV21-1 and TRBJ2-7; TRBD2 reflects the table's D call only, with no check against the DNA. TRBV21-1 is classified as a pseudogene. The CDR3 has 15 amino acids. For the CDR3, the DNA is TGTGCCAGCAGCAAAAGGGTAGCGGTAGCCTACGAGCAGTACTTC. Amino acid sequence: CASSKRVAVAYEQYF.

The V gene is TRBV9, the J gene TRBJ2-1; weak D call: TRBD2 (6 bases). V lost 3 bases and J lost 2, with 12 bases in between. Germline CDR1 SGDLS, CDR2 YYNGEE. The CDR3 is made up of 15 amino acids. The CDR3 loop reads CASSAGLRAYNEQFF. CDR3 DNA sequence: TGTGCCAGCAGCGCCGGACTAAGGGCCTACAATGAGCAGTTCTTC.

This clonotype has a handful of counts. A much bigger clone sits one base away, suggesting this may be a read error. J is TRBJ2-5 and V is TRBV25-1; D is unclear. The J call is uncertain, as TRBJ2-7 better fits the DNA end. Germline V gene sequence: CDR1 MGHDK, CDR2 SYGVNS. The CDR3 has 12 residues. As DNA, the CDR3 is TGTGCCAGCAGGGAGTATCTATACGAGCAGTACTTC. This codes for CASREYLYEQYF.

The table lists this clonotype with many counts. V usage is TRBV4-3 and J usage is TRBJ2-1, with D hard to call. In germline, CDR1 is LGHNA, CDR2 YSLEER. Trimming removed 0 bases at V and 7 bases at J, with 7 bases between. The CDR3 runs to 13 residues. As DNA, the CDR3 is TGCGCCAGCAGCCAAGAAAGAGGAAATGAGCAGTTCTTC. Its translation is CASSQERGNEQFF.

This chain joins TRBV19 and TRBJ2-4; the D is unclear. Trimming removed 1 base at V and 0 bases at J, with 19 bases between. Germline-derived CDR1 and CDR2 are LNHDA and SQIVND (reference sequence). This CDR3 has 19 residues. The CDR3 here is CASSIVPGTVTLAKNIQYF. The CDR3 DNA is TGTGCCAGTAGTATAGTCCCCGGTACTGTCACGCTAGCCAAAAACATTCAGTACTTC. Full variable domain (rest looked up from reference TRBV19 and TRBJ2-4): DGGITQSPKYLFRKEGQNVTLSCEQNLNHDAMYWYRQDPGQGLRLIYYSQIVNDFQKGDIAEGYSVSREKKESFPLTVTSAQKNPTAFYLCASSIVPGTVTLAKNIQYFGAGTRLSVL.

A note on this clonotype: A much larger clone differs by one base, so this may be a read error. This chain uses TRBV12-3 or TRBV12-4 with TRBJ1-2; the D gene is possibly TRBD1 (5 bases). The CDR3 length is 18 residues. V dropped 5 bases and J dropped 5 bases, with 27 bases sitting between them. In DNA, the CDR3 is TGTGCCAGCAGTCCGACCCCTAAGGGGCCCTGGGGCACGTATGGCTACACCTTC. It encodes CASSPTPKGPWGTYGYTF.

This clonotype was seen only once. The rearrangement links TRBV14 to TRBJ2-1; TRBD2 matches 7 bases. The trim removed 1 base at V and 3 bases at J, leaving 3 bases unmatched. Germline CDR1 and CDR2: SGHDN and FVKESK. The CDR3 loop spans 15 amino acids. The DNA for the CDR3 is TGTGCCAGCAGCCAAGGGGGAGGGCTCTACAATGAGCAGTTCTTC. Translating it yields CASSQGGGLYNEQFF.

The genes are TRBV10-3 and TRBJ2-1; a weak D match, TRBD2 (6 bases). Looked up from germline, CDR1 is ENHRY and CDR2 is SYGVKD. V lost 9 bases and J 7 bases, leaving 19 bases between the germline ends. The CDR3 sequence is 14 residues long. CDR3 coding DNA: TGTGCCATTAGGCCGGGACTTGAGAAGAATGAGCAGTTCTTC. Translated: CAIRPGLEKNEQFF.

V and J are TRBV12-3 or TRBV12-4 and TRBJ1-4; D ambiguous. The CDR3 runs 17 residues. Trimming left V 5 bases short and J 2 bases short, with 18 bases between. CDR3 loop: CASSPVPPLGTNEKLFF. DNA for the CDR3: TGTGCCAGCAGTCCCGTCCCACCCCTCGGGACTAATGAAAAACTGTTTTTT.

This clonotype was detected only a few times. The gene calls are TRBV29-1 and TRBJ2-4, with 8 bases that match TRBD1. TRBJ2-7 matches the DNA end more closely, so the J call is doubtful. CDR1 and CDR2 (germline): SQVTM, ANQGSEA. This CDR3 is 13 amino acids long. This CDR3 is CSVRGTGKYEQYF. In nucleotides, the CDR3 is TGCAGCGTTCGGGGGACAGGAAAGTACGAGCAGTACTTC.

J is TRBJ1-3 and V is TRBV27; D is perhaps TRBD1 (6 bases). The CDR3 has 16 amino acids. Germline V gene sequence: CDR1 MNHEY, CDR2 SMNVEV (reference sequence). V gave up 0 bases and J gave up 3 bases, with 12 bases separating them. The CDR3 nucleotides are TGTGCCAGCAGTTTATCAGCCAGGGGAGGTGGAAACACCATATATTTT. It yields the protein CASSLSARGGGNTIYF.

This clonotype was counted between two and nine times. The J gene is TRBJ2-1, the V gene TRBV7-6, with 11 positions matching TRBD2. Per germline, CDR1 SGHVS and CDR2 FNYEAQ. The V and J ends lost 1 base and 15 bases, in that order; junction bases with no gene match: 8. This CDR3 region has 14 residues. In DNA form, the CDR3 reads TGTGCCAGCAGCTTAGAAACTAGCGGGGGCCGGGGGTTCTTC. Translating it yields CASSLETSGGRGFF.

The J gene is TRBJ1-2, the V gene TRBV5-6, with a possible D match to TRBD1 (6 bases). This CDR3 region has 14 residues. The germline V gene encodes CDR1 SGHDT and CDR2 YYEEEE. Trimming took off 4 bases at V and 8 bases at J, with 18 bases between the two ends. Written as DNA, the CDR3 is TGTGCCAGCAGCGAAGGACAGAAGGGGTTCGGCTACACCTTC. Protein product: CASSEGQKGFGYTF. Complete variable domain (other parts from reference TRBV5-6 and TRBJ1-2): DAGVTQSPTHLIKTRGQQVTLRCSPKSGHDTVSWYQQALGQGPQFIFQYYEEEERQRGNFPDRFSGHQFPNYSSELNVNALLLGDSALYLCASSEGQKGFGYTFGSGTRLTVV.

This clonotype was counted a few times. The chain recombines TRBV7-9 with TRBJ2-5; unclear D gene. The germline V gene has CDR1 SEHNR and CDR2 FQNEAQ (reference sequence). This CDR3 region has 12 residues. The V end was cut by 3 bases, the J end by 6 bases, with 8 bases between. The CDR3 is CASSLNLKTQYF. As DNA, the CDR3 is TGTGCCAGCAGCTTGAACTTAAAGACCCAGTACTTC. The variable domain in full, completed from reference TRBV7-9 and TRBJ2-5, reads DTGVSQNPRHKITKRGQNVTFRCDPISEHNRLYWYRQTLGQGPEFLTYFQNEAQLEKSRLLSDRFSAERPKGSFSTLEIQRTEQGDSAMYLCASSLNLKTQYFGPGTRLLVL.